What follows are 28 T cell receptor beta chains derived from one specimen sequenced in a study of spatial heterogeneity in lung cancer. TCRdb used MiXCR to reprocess the 5' RACE reads, holding one entry per CDR3 protein. The data contain 35,000 or so distinct CDR3 sequences, 4% to 6% of them singletons. Time point: sample taken at primary tumor resection. Extraction of whole RNA from tumor, nontumor lung or frozen PBMC preceded unsorted sequencing. Sequenced material: PBMCs, taken at surgery. These receptors were obtained from a female donor with early-stage non-small cell lung cancer.

This clonotype was detected ten times or more. The chain is built from TRBV11-2 and TRBJ2-6, with TRBD2 matching over 7 bases. The germline V gene has CDR1 SGHAT and CDR2 FQNNGV. With V trimmed by 4 bases and J by 0 bases, 9 bases remained unmatched. The CDR3 consists of 18 residues. The CDR3 region is CASSSLLARLSGANVLTF. CDR3 DNA: TGTGCCAGCAGCTCTCTACTAGCGCGCCTCTCTGGGGCCAACGTCCTGACTTTC.

The V call is TRBV6-1, the J call TRBJ1-4; 9 bases fit TRBD1. Germline assignment: CDR1 MNHNS and CDR2 SASEGT. Germline trimming cut 4 bases from V and 5 bases from J; bases unmatched to any gene: 8. This CDR3 comprises 16 residues. CDR3 in DNA: TGTGCCAGCAGTGGGACAGGGGCGTTCCTAAATGAAAAACTGTTTTTT. Its translation is CASSGTGAFLNEKLFF.

This clonotype was observed a few times. The V gene is TRBV20-1, the J gene TRBJ2-5, with D perhaps matching TRBD2 (5 bases). Germline V gene lookup returns CDR1 DFQATT and CDR2 SNEGSKA (reference sequence). The CDR3 has 13 amino acids. V was shortened by 6 bases and J by 1 base, with 12 bases between the two germline ends. Here the CDR3 reads CSATAVVQETQYF. In DNA, the CDR3 is TGCAGTGCCACAGCGGTAGTCCAAGAGACCCAGTACTTC.

This clonotype showed up many times. The rearrangement uses TRBV6-5 and TRBJ2-3; D not resolved. V lost 0 bases and J 0 bases, leaving 10 bases between the germline ends. The CDR3 sequence is 16 residues long. The germline V gene encodes CDR1 MNHEY and CDR2 SVGAGI. For the CDR3, the DNA is TGTGCCAGCAGTTACTCTCGGCTTCCTAGCACAGATACGCAGTATTTT. Its protein product is CASSYSRLPSTDTQYF.

The table lists this clonotype with a few counts. The chain links TRBV18 to TRBJ1-1, with D perhaps TRBD1 (5 bases). V was trimmed by 0 bases and J by 4 bases, leaving 6 bases between them. CDR1 and CDR2 from the germline V gene are KGHSH and LQKENI. CDR3 length equals 13 residues. CDR3 DNA sequence: TGTGCCAGCTCACCACCCGGGGGCACTGAAGCTTTCTTT. It specifies CASSPPGGTEAFF.

This clonotype has only a few counts. The chain employs TRBV7-2 and TRBJ2-3; TRBD2 matches 8 bases. The CDR3 runs 15 residues. J was trimmed by 10 bases and V by 1 base; bases with no gene match: 10. Looked up from germline, CDR1 is SGHTA and CDR2 is FQGNSA. CDR3 protein: CASSLGGGRSSAQYF. The CDR3 DNA reads as TGTGCCAGCAGCTTAGGGGGCGGGAGGTCGTCGGCGCAGTATTTT.

There are many counts of this clonotype. The chain uses TRBV5-6 and TRBJ2-7, with a weak D call TRBD2 (5 bases). The CDR3 runs to 14 residues. Germline values: CDR1 SGHDT, CDR2 YYEEEE. Trimming pared 2 bases from V and 5 bases from J, leaving 14 bases between. The CDR3 DNA is TGTGCCAGCAGCTTTGGCACCCGGGAACACGAGCAGTACTTC. Its protein product is CASSFGTREHEQYF.

This clonotype has just a few counts. A single base separates this from a much larger clone, so it may be a read error. The J gene is TRBJ2-7, the V gene TRBV7-2; D unresolved. Germline values: CDR1 SGHTA, CDR2 FQGNSA. V was clipped by 5 bases and J by 2 bases, with 13 bases between them. This CDR3 is built from 14 residues. The CDR3 DNA reads TGTGCCAGCAGCCCAACCCCGGGTCCCTACGAGCAGTACTTC. Translation: CASSPTPGPYEQYF.

This clonotype was counted at least ten times. The J gene is TRBJ1-1, the V gene TRBV10-3; 10 bases map to TRBD1. CDR1 is ENHRY and CDR2 is SYGVKD in the germline V gene. This CDR3 has 13 residues. V shed 9 bases, J shed 3 bases, and the junction held 4 bases outside the gene matches. CDR3: CAIGTGEYTEAFF. The CDR3 DNA follows: TGTGCCATTGGGACAGGGGAATACACTGAAGCTTTCTTT.

This chain connects TRBV20-1 to TRBJ2-7, with TRBD2 matching over 10 bases. The trim removed 6 bases at V and 3 bases at J, leaving 5 bases unmatched. This CDR3 is built from 13 residues. The germline V gene encodes CDR1 DFQATT and CDR2 SNEGSKA (reference sequence). Here the CDR3 reads CSARLAGIYEQYF. CDR3 coding DNA: TGCAGTGCGAGACTAGCGGGTATCTACGAGCAGTACTTC.

This clonotype showed up just once. CDR3: CASSEQGSSGANVLTF. CDR3 nucleotides: TGTGCCAGCAGTGAACAGGGTTCCTCTGGGGCCAACGTCCTGACTTTC. The V gene is TRBV2, the J gene TRBJ2-6; TRBD1 is a possible D gene (5 bases). Deletions cut 2 bases from V and 0 bases from J, with 8 bases between. CDR3 length: 16 residues. Per the germline V gene, CDR1 is SNHLY and CDR2 is FYNNEI. Looking up the rest from reference TRBV2 and TRBJ2-6 gives the full variable domain: EPEVTQTPSHQVTQMGQEVILRCVPISNHLYFYWYRQILGQKVEFLVSFYNNEISEKSEIFDDQFSVERPDGSNFTLKIRSTKLEDSAMYFCASSEQGSSGANVLTFGAGSRLTVL.

This clonotype was detected many times. V is TRBV28 and J is TRBJ1-5; no reliable D call. Germline V gives CDR1 MDHEN, CDR2 SYDVKM. Trimming pared 5 bases from V and 5 bases from J, leaving 13 bases between. This CDR3 comprises 14 residues. Here the CDR3 DNA reads TGTGCCAGCAGTCCCCGGGCACCCGATCAGCCCCAGCATTTT. The encoded protein is CASSPRAPDQPQHF.

This clonotype was recorded a few times. The chain couples TRBV7-2 to TRBJ2-3; D ambiguous. Deletions cut 5 bases from V and 2 bases from J, with 5 bases between. Per the germline V gene, CDR1 is SGHTA and CDR2 is FQGNSA. There are 12 residues in the CDR3. CDR3 region: CASSRATDTQYF. The CDR3 DNA reads as TGTGCCAGCAGCCGCGCCACAGATACGCAGTATTTT.

This clonotype was recorded a few times. The chain joins TRBV2 to TRBJ2-7, with a possible D match to TRBD2 (6 bases). Looked up from germline, CDR1 is SNHLY and CDR2 is FYNNEI. V lost 1 base and J lost 3, with 13 bases in between. The CDR3 consists of 15 residues. The CDR3 region has the DNA TGTGCCAGCAGTGAAGAGGGACTGGAGTACTACGAGCAGTACTTC. Amino acid sequence: CASSEEGLEYYEQYF.

This clonotype was found many times. V is TRBV7-8 and J is TRBJ2-3; D is possibly TRBD2 (6 bases). There are 16 residues in the CDR3. CDR1 is SGHVS and CDR2 is FQNEAQ in the germline V gene. Trimming stripped 2 bases from V and 0 bases from J, with 12 bases between. The CDR3 region is CASSLFAAGSTDTQYF. CDR3 coding DNA: TGTGCCAGCAGCTTATTCGCTGCGGGGAGCACAGATACGCAGTATTTT.

In this sample, this clonotype turned up many times. The gene calls are TRBV9 and TRBJ2-3; maybe TRBD2 (6 bases). The CDR3 extends over 15 amino acids. With 3 bases removed from V and 0 bases from J, the gap between germline ends came to 11 bases. CDR1 and CDR2 (germline): SGDLS, YYNGEE. The CDR3 loop is CASSGDFPSTDTQYF. CDR3 sequence (DNA): TGTGCCAGCAGCGGGGACTTCCCTAGCACAGATACGCAGTATTTT.

Only a few counts were recorded for this clonotype. This chain connects TRBV7-9 to TRBJ2-1, with 8 bases aligning to TRBD1. Germline V gives CDR1 SEHNR, CDR2 FQNEAQ (reference sequence). The CDR3 extends over 18 amino acids. The V gene end was trimmed by 5 bases and the J gene end by 0 bases; junction bases not matched to a gene: 12. The chain's CDR3 is CASSPGDGQGSSYNEQFF. CDR3 nucleotide sequence: TGTGCCAGCAGCCCCGGCGATGGACAGGGAAGCTCCTACAATGAGCAGTTCTTC.

This clonotype was recorded at least ten times. The chain uses TRBV12-3 or TRBV12-4 and TRBJ2-2, with D tentatively TRBD1 (6 bases). The CDR3 is 15 residues long. V dropped 1 base and J dropped 2 bases, with 8 bases sitting between them. This CDR3 is CASSLGGGNTGELFF. CDR3 bases: TGTGCCAGCAGTTTAGGAGGGGGTAACACCGGGGAGCTGTTTTTT.

The chain couples TRBV14 to TRBJ2-3, with D perhaps TRBD2 (5 bases). V lost 4 bases and J 1 base, leaving 15 bases between the germline ends. Germline CDR1 is SGHDN and CDR2 is FVKESK. This CDR3 comprises 16 residues. The CDR3 here is CASSRPGMRGTDTQYF. CDR3 in DNA: TGTGCCAGCAGCCGCCCCGGGATGCGCGGCACAGATACGCAGTATTTT.

The chain carries TRBV7-9 and TRBJ2-7, with D tentatively TRBD1 (6 bases). Germline lookup yields CDR1 SEHNR and CDR2 FQNEAQ (reference sequence). The CDR3 contains 14 residues. V was clipped by 5 bases and J by 5 bases, with 16 bases between them. In DNA form, the CDR3 reads TGTGCCAGCAGCCGATCGCAGGGGATGGACGAGCAGTACTTC. It yields the protein CASSRSQGMDEQYF. The variable domain in full, with the rest retrieved from reference TRBV7-9 and TRBJ2-7, is DTGVSQNPRHKITKRGQNVTFRCDPISEHNRLYWYRQTLGQGPEFLTYFQNEAQLEKSRLLSDRFSAERPKGSFSTLEIQRTEQGDSAMYLCASSRSQGMDEQYFGPGTRLTVT.

Ten or more counts support this clonotype. The chain couples TRBV18 to TRBJ1-6; 7 nucleotides agree with TRBD1. Germline CDR1 KGHSH, CDR2 LQKENI. With 5 bases clipped from V and 8 bases from J, the junction kept 9 bases outside the gene matches. This CDR3 has 15 amino acids. CDR3 DNA sequence: TGTGCCAGCTCAGACAGGGCCCTTCTTGATTCACCCCTCCACTTT. Its protein is CASSDRALLDSPLHF.

DNA of the CDR3: TGCAGTGCCCTCGGACAGGGGGCTCCAGATACGCAGTATTTT. It is translated as CSALGQGAPDTQYF. The rearrangement joins TRBV20-1 to TRBJ2-3; 11 bases agree with TRBD1. There are 14 residues in the CDR3. V was pared by 6 bases and J by 4 bases, with 6 bases of the junction left unmatched. Germline-derived CDR1 and CDR2 are DFQATT and SNEGSKA (reference sequence).

Details on this clonotype: This could be a read error, since a much larger clone is one nucleotide away. V usage is TRBV3-1 and J usage is TRBJ1-2; D call uncertain. Germline-derived CDR1 and CDR2 are LGHDT and YNNKEL (reference sequence). The length of the CDR3 is 14 residues. CDR3 residues: CASGQFLGNYGYTF. CDR3 nucleotides: TGTGCCAGCGGCCAGTTTCTTGGGAACTATGGCTACACCTTC.

A single count supports this clonotype. V and J are TRBV5-1 and TRBJ2-7; D is perhaps TRBD2 (6 bases). Germline V lookup: CDR1 SGHRS, CDR2 YFSETQ. The CDR3 runs 12 residues. V lost 0 bases and J lost 7, with 8 bases in between. This CDR3 is CASSLDGGEQYF. The CDR3 nucleotides read TGCGCCAGCAGCTTGGACGGAGGGGAGCAGTACTTC.

This clonotype was observed many times. Here the CDR3 reads CASSTRGAGGPYNEQFF. In DNA, the CDR3 is TGCGCCAGCAGCACCCGCGGAGCGGGAGGGCCTTATAATGAGCAGTTCTTC. This chain links TRBV4-3 with TRBJ2-1, with 10 bases fitting TRBD2. The V segment lost 5 bases and the J segment 7 bases; nucleotides outside the gene matches: 14. Looked up from germline, CDR1 is LGHNA and CDR2 is YSLEER. The CDR3 consists of 17 residues.

This clonotype was counted at least ten times. The chain joins TRBV6-6 to TRBJ1-2; D may be TRBD1 (5 bases). Germline assignment: CDR1 MNHNY and CDR2 SVGAGI (reference sequence). The CDR3 has 13 residues. V was clipped by 7 bases and J by 8 bases, with 17 bases between them. The CDR3 DNA follows: TGTGCCAGCAACCCAGGGCTCGGGAGCGGCTACACCTTC. Translating it yields CASNPGLGSGYTF.

Many counts were recorded for this clonotype. The CDR3 DNA reads TGTGCCAGCTCACCACTCTGGCGGGAGGGCCGAGCCAAAAACATTCAGTACTTC. Translated, it gives CASSPLWREGRAKNIQYF. This sequence joins TRBV18 and TRBJ2-4, with TRBD2 matching 9 bases. Germline V CDR1 and CDR2: KGHSH, LQKENI. V gave up 1 base and J gave up 0 bases; unmatched junction bases: 7. The CDR3 spans 18 residues.

This clonotype was counted many times. The chain joins TRBV9 to TRBJ1-4, with 8 bases identical to TRBD1. Germline V gene data show CDR1 as SGDLS and CDR2 as YYNGEE. The CDR3 runs 19 residues. Losses at the gene ends were 6 bases for V and 0 bases for J; bases not matched to a gene: 16. The CDR3: CASTLRPGQGLSTNEKLFF. In DNA, the CDR3 is TGTGCCAGCACCTTGCGACCCGGACAGGGTCTTTCAACTAATGAAAAACTGTTTTTT.